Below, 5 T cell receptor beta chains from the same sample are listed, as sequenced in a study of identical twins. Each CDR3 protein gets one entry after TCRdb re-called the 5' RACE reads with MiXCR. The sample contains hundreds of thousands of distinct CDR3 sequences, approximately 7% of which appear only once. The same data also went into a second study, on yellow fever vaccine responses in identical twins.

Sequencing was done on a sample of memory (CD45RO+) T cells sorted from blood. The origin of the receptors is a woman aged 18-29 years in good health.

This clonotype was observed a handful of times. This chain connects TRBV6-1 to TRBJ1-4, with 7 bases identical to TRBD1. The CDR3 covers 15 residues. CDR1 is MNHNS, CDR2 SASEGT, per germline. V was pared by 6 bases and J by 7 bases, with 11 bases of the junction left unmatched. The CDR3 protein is CASRRSGTEGEKLFF. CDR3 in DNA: TGTGCCAGCAGAAGATCCGGGACAGAGGGTGAAAAACTGTTTTTT.

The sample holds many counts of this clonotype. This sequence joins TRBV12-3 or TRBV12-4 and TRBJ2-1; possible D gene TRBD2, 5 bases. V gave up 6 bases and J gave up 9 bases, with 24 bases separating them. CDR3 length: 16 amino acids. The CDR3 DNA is TGTGCCAGCAGATCAACTTCGAGCGGATCCTTCAGTGAGCAGTTCTTC. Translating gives CASRSTSSGSFSEQFF.

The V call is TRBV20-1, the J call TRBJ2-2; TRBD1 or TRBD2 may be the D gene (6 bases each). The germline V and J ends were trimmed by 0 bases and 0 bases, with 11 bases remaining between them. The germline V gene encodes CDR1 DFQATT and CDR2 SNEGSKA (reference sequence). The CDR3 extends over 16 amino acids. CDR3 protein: CSARDLGGSNTGELFF. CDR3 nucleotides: TGCAGTGCTAGAGATTTAGGGGGGTCGAACACCGGGGAGCTGTTTTTT.

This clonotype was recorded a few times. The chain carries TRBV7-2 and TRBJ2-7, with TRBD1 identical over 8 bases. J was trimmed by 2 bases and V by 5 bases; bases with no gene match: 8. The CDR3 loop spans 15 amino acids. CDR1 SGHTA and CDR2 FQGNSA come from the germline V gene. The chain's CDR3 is CASSLTGGNPYEQYF. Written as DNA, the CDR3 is TGTGCCAGCAGCCTTACAGGGGGAAATCCCTACGAGCAGTACTTC.

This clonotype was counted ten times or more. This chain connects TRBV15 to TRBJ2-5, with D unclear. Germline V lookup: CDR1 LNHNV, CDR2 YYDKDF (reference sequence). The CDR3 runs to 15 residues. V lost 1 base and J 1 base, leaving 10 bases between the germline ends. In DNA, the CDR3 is TGTGCCACCAGCAGAGTGAACCTCCGCCAAGAGACCCAGTACTTC. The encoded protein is CATSRVNLRQETQYF.